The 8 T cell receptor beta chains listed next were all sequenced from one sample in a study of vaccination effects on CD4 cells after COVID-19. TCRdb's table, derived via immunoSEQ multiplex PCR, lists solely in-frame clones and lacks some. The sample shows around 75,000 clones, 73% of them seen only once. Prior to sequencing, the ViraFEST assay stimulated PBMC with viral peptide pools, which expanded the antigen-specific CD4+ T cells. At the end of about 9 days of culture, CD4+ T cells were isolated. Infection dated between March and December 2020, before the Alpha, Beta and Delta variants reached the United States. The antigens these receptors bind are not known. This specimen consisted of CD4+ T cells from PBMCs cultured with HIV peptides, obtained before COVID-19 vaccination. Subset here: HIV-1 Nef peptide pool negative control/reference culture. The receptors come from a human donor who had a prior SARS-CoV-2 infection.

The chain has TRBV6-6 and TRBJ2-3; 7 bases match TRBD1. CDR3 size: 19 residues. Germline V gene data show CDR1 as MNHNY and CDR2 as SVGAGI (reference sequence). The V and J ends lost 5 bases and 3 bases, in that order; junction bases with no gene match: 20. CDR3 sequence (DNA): TGTGCCAGCAGTCTACAGGGGATAGGGGGATATTGGGGAACAGATACGCAGTATTTT. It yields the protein CASSLQGIGGYWGTDTQYF.

Here the CDR3 reads CASSPGGAGQETQYF. The DNA of the CDR3 is TGTGCCAGCAGTCCAGGGGGCGCGGGGCAAGAGACCCAGTACTTC. The rearrangement uses TRBV28 and TRBJ2-5; 8 bases line up with TRBD1. From germline, CDR1 is MDHEN and CDR2 SYDVKM. Trimming cost V 5 bases and J 2 bases; bases outside gene matches: 7. The length of the CDR3 is 15 residues. Full variable domain (missing parts from reference TRBV28 and TRBJ2-5): DVKVTQSSRYLVKRTGEKVFLECVQDMDHENMFWYRQDPGLGLRLIYFSYDVKMKEKGDIPEGYSVSREKKERFSLILESASTNQTSMYLCASSPGGAGQETQYFGPGTRLLVL.

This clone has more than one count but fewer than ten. CDR3: CAISEPGRMEFF. CDR3 in DNA: TGTGCCATCAGTGAGCCCGGGAGAATGGAGTTCTTC. V usage is TRBV10-3 and J usage is TRBJ2-1; a possible D gene is TRBD2 (6 bases). The CDR3 consists of 12 residues. Germline values: CDR1 ENHRY, CDR2 SYGVKD. The V gene lost 2 bases and the J gene lost 14 bases, with 13 bases spanning the gap.

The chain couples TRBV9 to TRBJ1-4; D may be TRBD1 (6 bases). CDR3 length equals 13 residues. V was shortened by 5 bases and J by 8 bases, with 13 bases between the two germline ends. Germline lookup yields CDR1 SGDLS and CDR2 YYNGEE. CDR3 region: CASSRGGEEKLFF. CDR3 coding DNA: TGTGCCAGCAGTAGAGGGGGTGAGGAAAAACTGTTTTTT.

CDR3: CASKDDTGLVTEAFF. In nucleotides, the CDR3 is TGTGCCAGCAAGGATGACACAGGGCTTGTGACTGAAGCTTTCTTT. J is TRBJ1-1 and V is TRBV2; a possible D gene is TRBD1 (6 bases). From germline, CDR1 is SNHLY and CDR2 FYNNEI. The CDR3 loop spans 15 amino acids. Trimming removed 7 bases from V and 5 bases from J, with 20 bases in between.

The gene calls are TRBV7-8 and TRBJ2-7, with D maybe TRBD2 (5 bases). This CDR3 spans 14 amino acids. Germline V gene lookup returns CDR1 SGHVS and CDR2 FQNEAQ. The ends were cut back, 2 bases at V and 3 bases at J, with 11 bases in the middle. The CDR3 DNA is TGTGCCAGCAGCTTATCTTCGGGGTACTACGAGCAGTACTTC. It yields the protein CASSLSSGYYEQYF.

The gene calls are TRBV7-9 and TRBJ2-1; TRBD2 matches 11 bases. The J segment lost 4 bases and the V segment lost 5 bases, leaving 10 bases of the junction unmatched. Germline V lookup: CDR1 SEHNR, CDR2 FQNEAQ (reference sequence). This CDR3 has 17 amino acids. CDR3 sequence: CASSPWAGLAVYNEQFF. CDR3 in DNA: TGTGCCAGCAGCCCTTGGGCGGGACTAGCGGTATACAATGAGCAGTTCTTC.

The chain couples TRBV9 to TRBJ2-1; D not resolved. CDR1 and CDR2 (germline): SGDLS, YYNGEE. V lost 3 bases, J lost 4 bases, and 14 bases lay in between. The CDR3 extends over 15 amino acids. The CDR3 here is CASSADLRSYNEQFF. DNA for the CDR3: TGTGCCAGCAGCGCAGATTTGCGTTCTTACAATGAGCAGTTCTTC.